One sample yielded the 27 T cell receptor beta chains listed below, sequenced in a study of blood T cell repertoires in COVID-19. The method was immunoSEQ multiplex PCR; TCRdb's version includes in-frame clones alone and lacks a portion of them. The sample lists fewer than 250,000 clones, 80% to 90% occurring once. Sequenced material: peripheral blood. The receptors originated from a middle-aged man with acute or convalescent COVID-19.

The chain recombines TRBV18 with TRBJ2-5; 9 nucleotides align to TRBD2. From germline, CDR1 is KGHSH and CDR2 LQKENI. The CDR3 runs to 17 residues. V shed 5 bases, J shed 3 bases, and the junction held 13 bases outside the gene matches. The CDR3 nucleotides read TGTGCCAGCTCATCGACGGCCGGGACTAGCTCAAAAGAGACCCAGTACTTC. This sequence encodes CASSSTAGTSSKETQYF.

Note on this clone: Mismatch with germline at one junction end may stem from a read error. The rearrangement uses TRBV7-2 and TRBJ2-5, with D maybe TRBD2 (6 bases). Germline lookup yields CDR1 SGHTA and CDR2 FQGNSA. The CDR3 totals 15 residues. CDR3 coding DNA: TGTGCCAGCAGCCTAGCGAGCGGTAGACAAGAGACCCAGTACTTC. Amino acid sequence: CASSLASGRQETQYF.

The V call is TRBV11-2, the J call TRBJ2-3; 9 bases are a match to TRBD2. CDR3 length equals 17 residues. Germline values: CDR1 SGHAT, CDR2 FQNNGV. The V gene end was trimmed by 0 bases and the J gene end by 6 bases; junction bases not matched to a gene: 10. CDR3 residues: CASSLEMLRGGLDTQYF. The CDR3 DNA is TGTGCCAGCAGCTTAGAAATGTTGCGGGGGGGCCTCGATACGCAGTATTTT.

This clone appeared once. The J gene is TRBJ2-2, the V gene TRBV27; D might be TRBD1 (7 bases). V was cut by 5 bases and J by 4 bases, with 14 bases left in between. This CDR3 is built from 15 residues. CDR1 and CDR2 (germline): MNHEY, SMNVEV (reference sequence). The DNA of the CDR3 is TGTGCCAGCAGTGTACAGGGGACTTTCACCGGGGAGCTGTTTTTT. It specifies CASSVQGTFTGELFF.

The chain joins TRBV4-1 to TRBJ1-2; D may be TRBD1 (5 bases). Germline V gene sequence: CDR1 MGHRA, CDR2 YSYEKL. This CDR3 is built from 18 residues. Trimming shortened V by 0 bases and J by 0 bases, and 17 bases separated the two germline ends. Here the CDR3 DNA reads TGCGCCAGCAGCCAAGATCACAGTCGGGGGAGCACTAACTATGGCTACACCTTC. It is translated as CASSQDHSRGSTNYGYTF.

Details on this clone: Distinct nucleotide sequences in the sample also encode this CDR3. CDR3 residues: CASSLGGPGNTIYF. The DNA of the CDR3 is TGTGCCAGCAGCTTAGGAGGTCCTGGAAACACCATATATTTT. The rearrangement uses TRBV7-3 and TRBJ1-3, with unresolved D. Trimming cost V 2 bases and J 2 bases, with 7 bases left between them. The CDR3 is made up of 14 amino acids. CDR1 and CDR2 from the germline V gene are SGHTA and FQGTGA.

The gene calls are TRBV18 and TRBJ2-1; D uncertain. V was cut by 2 bases and J by 2 bases, with 10 bases left in between. Per germline, CDR1 KGHSH and CDR2 LQKENI. There are 15 residues in the CDR3. The CDR3 is CASSPSLSAYNEQFF. The CDR3 DNA reads TGTGCCAGCTCACCATCCCTCTCAGCCTACAATGAGCAGTTCTTC.

The V gene is TRBV6-1, the J gene TRBJ1-2, with 9 bases aligning to TRBD1. The germline V gene encodes CDR1 MNHNS and CDR2 SASEGT. CDR3 length: 16 amino acids. Trimming cost V 4 bases and J 9 bases; bases outside gene matches: 15. The CDR3 region is CASSARPGTGSLSYTF. The CDR3 nucleotides are TGTGCCAGCAGTGCCCGGCCTGGGACAGGGTCTTTGAGCTACACCTTC.

The chain couples TRBV6-5 to TRBJ2-1; 13 bases agree with TRBD2. CDR3 length equals 14 residues. Germline CDR1 and CDR2: MNHEY and SVGAGI. Trimming took 7 bases from V and 6 from J; bases not matched to a gene: 3. The CDR3 region has the DNA TGTGCCAGCATTAGGACTAGCGGGAGCAATGAGCAGTTCTTC. It yields the protein CASIRTSGSNEQFF.

The rearrangement links TRBV9 to TRBJ2-1, with D maybe TRBD1 (5 bases). CDR1 SGDLS and CDR2 YYNGEE come from the germline V gene. The CDR3 is 18 residues long. V dropped 0 bases and J dropped 10 bases, with 26 bases sitting between them. As DNA, the CDR3 is TGTGCCAGCAGCGTAGACCCCCAACTGGTTTCCAGGGTAGGGGAGCAGTTCTTC. It translates to CASSVDPQLVSRVGEQFF. The full variable domain, with the rest looked up from reference TRBV9 and TRBJ2-1, is DSGVTQTPKHLITATGQRVTLRCSPRSGDLSVYWYQQSLDQGLQFLIQYYNGEERAKGNILERFSAQQFPDLHSELNLSSLELGDSALYFCASSVDPQLVSRVGEQFFGPGTRLTVL.

CDR3 amino acids: CASSQVGGTSASTDTQYF. The CDR3 DNA is TGTGCCAGCAGCCAAGTTGGAGGGACCTCGGCAAGCACAGATACGCAGTATTTT. J is TRBJ2-3 and V is TRBV14; D is possibly TRBD2 (6 bases). The CDR3 covers 18 residues. V lost 1 base and J lost 0, with 17 bases in between. Germline-derived CDR1 and CDR2 are SGHDN and FVKESK.

This chain links TRBV9 with TRBJ2-1, with 13 bases identical to TRBD2. CDR1 and CDR2 from the germline V gene are SGDLS and YYNGEE. V lost 4 bases to trimming and J lost 0 bases; unmatched junction nucleotides: 7. This CDR3 region has 18 residues. The CDR3 DNA sequence: TGTGCCAGCAGCCAAGGACTAGCGGGAGCGGTCTCCTACAATGAGCAGTTCTTC. This encodes CASSQGLAGAVSYNEQFF.

The chain employs TRBV28 and TRBJ2-3; 8 bases match TRBD2. This CDR3 contains 16 residues. CDR1 MDHEN and CDR2 SYDVKM come from the germline V gene. V was pared by 5 bases and J by 1 base, with 8 bases of the junction left unmatched. CDR3 bases: TGTGCCAGCAGTCCTCGCCTAGCGGGCCGCACAGATACGCAGTATTTT. Encoded protein: CASSPRLAGRTDTQYF.

On this clone itself: Other DNA variants within this sample encode the same CDR3. CDR3 sequence reads: CASSYSTGGAFF. CDR3 sequence (DNA): TGTGCCAGCAGTTACTCGACCGGAGGGGCTTTCTTT. The chain is built from TRBV6-5 and TRBJ1-1; D is undetermined. V was cut by 0 bases and J by 11 bases, with 10 bases left in between. Germline lookup yields CDR1 MNHEY and CDR2 SVGAGI. This CDR3 has 12 residues.

There are a few counts of this clone. V and J are TRBV9 and TRBJ2-1; D might be TRBD1 (6 bases). This CDR3 region has 17 residues. The ends were cut back, 0 bases at V and 7 bases at J, with 20 bases in the middle. Germline V gene sequence: CDR1 SGDLS, CDR2 YYNGEE. The CDR3 loop is CASSVGGGTQSRNEQFF. In nucleotides, the CDR3 is TGTGCCAGCAGCGTAGGGGGTGGGACACAATCGAGGAATGAGCAGTTCTTC.

The genes are TRBV7-8 and TRBJ1-5; unclear D gene. CDR1 is SGHVS, CDR2 FQNEAQ, per germline. The CDR3 has 16 amino acids. V lost 2 bases to trimming and J lost 5 bases, with 16 bases between them. Written as DNA, the CDR3 is TGTGCCAGCAGCTTACGAGAACCCCGGGGAGATCAGCCCCAGCATTTT. Translation gives CASSLREPRGDQPQHF.

This clone was detected a few times. This chain uses TRBV28 with TRBJ1-2, with D perhaps TRBD1 (5 bases). The CDR3 has 16 amino acids. Trimming shortened V by 1 base and J by 5 bases, and 17 bases separated the two germline ends. Germline values: CDR1 MDHEN, CDR2 SYDVKM. Here the CDR3 reads CASSLSPTEMKYGYTF. The CDR3 nucleotides read TGTGCCAGCAGTTTATCCCCGACAGAGATGAAATATGGCTACACCTTC.

The chain combines TRBV5-1 with TRBJ2-7; D not resolved. Germline-derived CDR1 and CDR2 are SGHRS and YFSETQ. V lost 1 base to trimming and J lost 5 bases, with 16 bases between them. This CDR3 has 15 amino acids. The CDR3: CASSLFTSQADEQYF. The CDR3 DNA follows: TGCGCCAGCAGCTTGTTTACCTCGCAGGCTGACGAGCAGTACTTC.

J is TRBJ2-7 and V is TRBV14; TRBD2 might be the D (5 bases). CDR3 length: 16 amino acids. The germline V gene has CDR1 SGHDN and CDR2 FVKESK. Trimming took off 0 bases at V and 3 bases at J, with 15 bases between the two ends. The CDR3 coding sequence is TGTGCCAGCAGCCAAGATGTAGCGAGCAACCACTACGAGCAGTACTTC. This encodes CASSQDVASNHYEQYF.

The chain uses TRBV27 and TRBJ1-5; no reliable D call. Trimming removed 3 bases from V and 6 bases from J, with 6 bases in between. Germline V gene lookup returns CDR1 MNHEY and CDR2 SMNVEV (reference sequence). The CDR3 totals 12 residues. The CDR3 reads CASSFRGQPQHF. DNA of the CDR3: TGTGCCAGCAGTTTTCGAGGTCAGCCCCAGCATTTT.

This chain joins TRBV23-1 and TRBJ2-2, with D tentatively TRBD2 (5 bases). TRBV23-1 is an open reading frame, and its role is uncertain. V dropped 7 bases and J dropped 1 base, with 13 bases sitting between them. This CDR3 is built from 15 residues. The CDR3 loop is CASTGRERNTGELFF. As DNA, the CDR3 is TGCGCCAGCACTGGAAGGGAGAGGAACACCGGGGAGCTGTTTTTT.

This clone was counted between two and nine times. CDR3 loop: CASSTGVLNTEAFF. DNA for the CDR3: TGTGCCAGTAGTACCGGGGTCCTGAACACTGAAGCTTTCTTT. V is TRBV19 and J is TRBJ1-1; D not resolved. The germline CDR1 and CDR2 sequences are LNHDA and SQIVND (reference sequence). The CDR3 consists of 14 residues. The ends were cut back, 4 bases at V and 0 bases at J, with 9 bases in the middle. Based on the CDR3 plus reference TRBV19 and TRBJ1-1, the full variable domain is DGGITQSPKYLFRKEGQNVTLSCEQNLNHDAMYWYRQDPGQGLRLIYYSQIVNDFQKGDIAEGYSVSREKKESFPLTVTSAQKNPTAFYLCASSTGVLNTEAFFGQGTRLTVV.

This clone was found a few times. The chain recombines TRBV5-1 with TRBJ2-7; D remains unclear. The CDR3 covers 13 residues. V shed 1 base and J shed 2 bases, with 7 bases lying between them. CDR1 is SGHRS, CDR2 YFSETQ, per germline. In DNA form, the CDR3 reads TGCGCCAGCAGCTTGACAATTGCCTACGAGCAGTACTTC. Translated: CASSLTIAYEQYF.

The chain carries TRBV6-6 and TRBJ2-7, with a weak D call TRBD2 (6 bases). CDR1 and CDR2 from the germline V gene are MNHNY and SVGAGI (reference sequence). The V and J ends lost 6 bases and 2 bases respectively, with 20 bases between them. This CDR3 spans 16 amino acids. CDR3 in amino acids: CASSPRAGKKTYEQYF. The DNA of the CDR3 is TGTGCCAGCAGCCCTCGGGCGGGGAAGAAAACCTACGAGCAGTACTTC.

The chain employs TRBV19 and TRBJ2-7; TRBD2 agrees at 11 bases. This CDR3 has 15 residues. Germline V gene sequence: CDR1 LNHDA, CDR2 SQIVND (reference sequence). Trimming at V came to 5 bases and at J to 3 bases, leaving 6 bases not matched to a gene. CDR3 sequence: CASSPSGGTNYEQYF. The CDR3 bases are TGTGCCAGTAGTCCTAGCGGGGGGACCAACTACGAGCAGTACTTC.

This chain connects TRBV18 to TRBJ1-5; perhaps TRBD1 as D (6 bases). Germline V gene lookup returns CDR1 KGHSH and CDR2 LQKENI. CDR3 length: 14 residues. The V end was cut by 3 bases, the J end by 6 bases, with 12 bases between. Written as DNA, the CDR3 is TGTGCCAGCTCACCTACAGGGATGGGTCAGCCCCAGCATTTT. Translated: CASSPTGMGQPQHF.

For the CDR3, the DNA is TGCGCCAGCAGCTTGGCCGGCGGGACGGCCTCTGGAAACACCATATATTTT. Translated, it gives CASSLAGGTASGNTIYF. The V gene is TRBV5-1, the J gene TRBJ1-3; tentatively, D is TRBD1 (5 bases). CDR1 is SGHRS and CDR2 is YFSETQ in the germline V gene. The CDR3 loop spans 17 amino acids. The V and J ends lost 0 bases and 0 bases respectively, with 13 bases between them.